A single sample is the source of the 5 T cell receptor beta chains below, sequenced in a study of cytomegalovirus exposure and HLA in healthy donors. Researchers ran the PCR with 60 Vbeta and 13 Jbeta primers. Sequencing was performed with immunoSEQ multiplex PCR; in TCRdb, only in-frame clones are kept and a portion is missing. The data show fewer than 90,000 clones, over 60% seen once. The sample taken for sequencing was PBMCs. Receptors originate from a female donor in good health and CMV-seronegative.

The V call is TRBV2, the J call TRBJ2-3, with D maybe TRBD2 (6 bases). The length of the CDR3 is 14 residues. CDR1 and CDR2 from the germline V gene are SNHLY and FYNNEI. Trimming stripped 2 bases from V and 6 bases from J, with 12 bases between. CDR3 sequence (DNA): TGTGCCAGCAGTGAAATTTCGGCGGGGGATACGCAGTATTTT. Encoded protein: CASSEISAGDTQYF. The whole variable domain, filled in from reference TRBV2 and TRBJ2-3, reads EPEVTQTPSHQVTQMGQEVILRCVPISNHLYFYWYRQILGQKVEFLVSFYNNEISEKSEIFDDQFSVERPDGSNFTLKIRSTKLEDSAMYFCASSEISAGDTQYFGPGTRLTVL.

CDR3 nucleotides: TGCGCCAGCAGCCAAGCACTAGCGGGGGTTGTCGACAATGAGCAGTTCTTC. It yields the protein CASSQALAGVVDNEQFF. The J gene is TRBJ2-1, the V gene TRBV4-1, with 11 bases matching TRBD2. The trim removed 1 base at V and 5 bases at J, leaving 7 bases unmatched. In germline, CDR1 is MGHRA, CDR2 YSYEKL. The CDR3 spans 17 residues.

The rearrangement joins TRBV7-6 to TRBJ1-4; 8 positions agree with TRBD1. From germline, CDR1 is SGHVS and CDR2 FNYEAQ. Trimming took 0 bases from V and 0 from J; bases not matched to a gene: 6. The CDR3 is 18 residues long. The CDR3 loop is CASSLAQGASATNEKLFF. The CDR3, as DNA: TGTGCCAGCAGCTTAGCCCAGGGGGCCTCTGCAACTAATGAAAAACTGTTTTTT.

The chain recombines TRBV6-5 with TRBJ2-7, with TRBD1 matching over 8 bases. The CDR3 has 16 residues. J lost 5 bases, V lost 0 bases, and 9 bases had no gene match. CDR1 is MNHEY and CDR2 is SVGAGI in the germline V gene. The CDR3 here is CASSYSPGQGAHEQYF. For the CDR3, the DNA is TGTGCCAGCAGTTACTCCCCCGGACAGGGAGCCCACGAGCAGTACTTC.

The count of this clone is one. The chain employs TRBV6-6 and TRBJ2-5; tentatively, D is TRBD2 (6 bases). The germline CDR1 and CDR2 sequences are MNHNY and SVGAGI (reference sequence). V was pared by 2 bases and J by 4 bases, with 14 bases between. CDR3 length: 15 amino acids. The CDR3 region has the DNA TGTGCCAGCAGTTACGGGGGGAGAAAGGGAGAGACCCAGTACTTC. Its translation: CASSYGGRKGETQYF.